This T cell receptor beta chain was retrieved from a study of CD8 T cells in ankylosing spondylitis. Points from the study as a whole: The authors found the disease-linked clones to be CD8+ and relatively rare in peripheral blood.

This clonotype came up once. Its target is not known. The authors made TCR beta libraries by quantitative 5'-RACE with molecular barcodes. TCRdb reprocessed the 5' RACE reads with MiXCR, giving one entry per CDR3 protein. The sample consists of 350,000 to 450,000 distinct CDR3 sequences, approximately 20% of them appearing once. The sequence was collected from a male donor with ankylosing spondylitis or in good health (not recorded which). Sequences were obtained from blood, either unsorted or a sorted T cell fraction (not recorded which).

The CDR3 nucleotides read TGTGCCAGCAGCGTTTGGGCGGGAACTGAAGCTTTCTTT. Its protein is CASSVWAGTEAFF. The chain joins TRBV9 to TRBJ1-1; no definite D call. The CDR3 sequence is 13 residues long. Germline V CDR1 and CDR2: SGDLS, YYNGEE. Trimming removed 2 bases at V and 5 bases at J, with 10 bases between.